Detailed here is one T cell receptor beta chain. Its antigen is undetermined. Assay: immunoSEQ multiplex PCR; the TCRdb copy retains only in-frame clones and omits some. The data contain 150,000 to 180,000 clones, about 85% of them singletons. The data belong to a study of T cell responses to AZD1222 COVID-19 vaccine. The study, taken as a whole, reports: Unmutated variant regions are reportedly targeted by nearly half of spike-specific TCRs. Without day 14 samples, only post-peak T cell repertoires were studied. Donors were mostly white British, more females; clonal diversity possibly underestimated. CD4 TCRs linked to vaccination spanned spike, dominating at 160-218 and 743-854.

From germline, CDR1 is ENHRY and CDR2 SYGVKD. V lost 10 bases, J lost 0 bases, and 12 bases lay in between. The CDR3 covers 14 residues. This sequence was found in an adult in good health. This chain connects TRBV10-3 to TRBJ2-2, with a possible D match to TRBD2 (7 bases). Sequences were derived from peripheral blood, sampled on day 0 of AZD1222 vaccination. CDR3 in DNA: TGTGCCACCGGGGGGACACCGAACACCGGGGAGCTGTTTTTT. Amino acids: CATGGTPNTGELFF.